These T cell receptor beta chains were read from a single sample in a study of blood T cell repertoires in COVID-19. Sequencing used immunoSEQ multiplex PCR; TCRdb keeps in-frame clones, though not all of them. The sample has approximately 88,000 clones, more than 75% seen once. The source material was peripheral blood. Source of these receptors: a woman in her 70s with acute or convalescent COVID-19. Each CDR3 is given with its conserved first and last residue. Fields, in order: clone size, D gene, J gene, V gene, CDR3 protein, CDR3 DNA. D genes are given only for firm matches. A row's size may be missing; if present it is once, few, many or a size class.

-,-,TRBJ1-1,TRBV18,CASSPSEGMNTEAFF,TGTGCCAGCTCACCATCGGAGGGAATGAACACTGAAGCTTTCTTT
-,-,TRBJ2-2,TRBV5-1,CASSKGDANTGELFF,TGCGCCAGCAGCAAGGGAGACGCGAACACCGGGGAGCTGTTTTTT
-,TRBD2,TRBJ2-3,TRBV10-3,CAISGRTGGPSELDTQYF,TGTGCCATCAGTGGTCGGACGGGGGGGCCCTCCGAGTTAGATACGCAGTATTTT
-,TRBD2,TRBJ2-2,TRBV6-5,CASRTSGTGELFF,TGTGCCAGCCGCACTAGCGGCACCGGGGAGCTGTTTTTT
-,-,TRBJ1-2,TRBV6-2/TRBV6-3,CASSRGTLGDYGYTF,TGTGCCAGCAGTCGCGGGACGTTGGGGGACTATGGCTACACCTTC
-,TRBD2,TRBJ2-1,TRBV28,CASSQLAGGPRNEQFF,TGTGCCAGCAGTCAACTAGCGGGGGGGCCTCGCAATGAGCAGTTCTTC
once,-,TRBJ2-2,TRBV5-1,CASSVVTGLTTGELFF,TGCGCCAGCAGCGTGGTCACAGGGCTAACCACCGGGGAGCTGTTTTTT
once,-,TRBJ1-2,TRBV5-1,CASSPGQLYGYTF,TGCGCCAGCAGCCCAGGACAGCTCTATGGCTACACCTTC
-,TRBD1,TRBJ1-2,TRBV28,CASRGDRGLGYTF,TGTGCCAGCAGAGGGGACAGGGGGCTTGGCTACACCTTC
-,TRBD2,TRBJ2-2,TRBV2,CASSEGLAIIGELFF,TGTGCCAGCAGTGAAGGACTAGCGATCATCGGGGAGCTGTTTTTT
-,TRBD2,TRBJ2-5,TRBV5-1,CASSLGSRSGAQETQYF,TGCGCCAGCAGCTTGGGAAGCCGTAGCGGGGCTCAAGAGACCCAGTACTTC
-,-,TRBJ2-3,TRBV24-1,CATRNRGTDTQYF,TGTGCCACCAGAAACAGGGGCACAGATACGCAGTATTTT
-,-,TRBJ1-4,TRBV6-5,CASTSAGATNEKLFF,TGTGCCAGCACCTCCGCGGGTGCAACTAATGAAAAACTGTTTTTT
-,-,TRBJ2-5,TRBV5-1,CASSLAGGRGIGETQYF,TGCGCCAGCAGCTTGGCCGGAGGCAGGGGAATTGGAGAGACCCAGTACTTC
-,-,TRBJ1-2,TRBV28,CASSSPGAYGYTF,TGTGCCAGCAGTTCCCCGGGTGCCTATGGCTACACCTTC
-,-,TRBJ1-5,TRBV10-3,CAISDPRRQNFNQPQHF,TGTGCCATCAGTGACCCCCGGAGACAGAATTTCAATCAGCCCCAGCATTTT
-,-,TRBJ1-6,TRBV7-8,CASSLVLRGDSPLHF,TGTGCCAGCAGCTTAGTCCTCCGGGGGGATTCACCCCTCCACTTT
-,TRBD2,TRBJ2-5,TRBV4-1,CASEHQAGGETQYF,TGCGCCAGCGAACACCAGGCGGGGGGAGAGACCCAGTACTTC
-,TRBD1,TRBJ1-5,TRBV5-5,CASSLGAGQGINQPQHF,TGTGCCAGCAGCTTGGGCGCGGGACAGGGGATCAATCAGCCCCAGCATTTT
-,-,TRBJ2-5,TRBV29-1,CSVGRGLQETQYF,TGCAGCGTTGGAAGAGGGCTCCAAGAGACCCAGTACTTC
-,-,TRBJ2-5,TRBV11-3,CASSRGGGETQYF,TGTGCCAGCAGCCGGGGAGGGGGAGAGACCCAGTACTTC
-,-,TRBJ1-4,TRBV19,CASSGEALGEKLFF,TGTGCCAGTAGCGGAGAGGCCCTGGGTGAAAAACTGTTTTTT
-,TRBD1,TRBJ1-2,TRBV15,CATSRERTTGGGGYTF,TGTGCCACCAGCAGAGAGAGAACGACAGGGGGAGGTGGCTACACCTTC
-,TRBD1,TRBJ1-2,TRBV7-9,CASSLDSGGAYGYTF,TGTGCCAGCAGCTTAGACTCAGGGGGCGCCTATGGCTACACCTTC
-,-,TRBJ1-1,TRBV28,CASSHYQAFF,TGTGCCAGCAGTCACTACCAGGCTTTCTTT
-,TRBD1,TRBJ1-5,TRBV27,CASSGAGDRSDQPQHF,TGTGCCAGCTCAGGGGCCGGGGACAGGAGCGATCAGCCCCAGCATTTT
-,TRBD2,TRBJ2-5,TRBV6-5,CASLRGDGETQYF,TGTGCCAGCCTGCGGGGGGATGGCGAGACCCAGTACTTC
-,-,TRBJ1-2,TRBV11-2,CASSLDPSAGIYGYTF,TGTGCCAGCAGCTTAGATCCATCGGCAGGGATCTATGGCTACACCTTC
-,-,TRBJ2-5,TRBV5-1,CASSWNGQTTETQYF,TGCGCCAGCAGCTGGAATGGACAGACGACAGAGACCCAGTACTTC
-,-,TRBJ2-4,TRBV6-6,CASSYSDGTESF,TGTGCCAGCAGTTACTCAGATGGGACTGAGTCCTTC
-,-,TRBJ1-1,TRBV7-7,CASSLDRDTEAFF,TGTGCCAGCAGCTTAGACAGGGACACTGAAGCTTTCTTT
medium-sized,-,TRBJ1-4,TRBV7-2,CASSSRGAAGEKLFF,TGTGCCAGCAGCTCCCGCGGGGCCGCGGGAGAAAAACTGTTTTTT
-,-,TRBJ2-1,TRBV6-2/TRBV6-3,CASSYSLTGGNEQFF,TGTGCCAGCAGTTATTCCTTGACCGGGGGTAATGAGCAGTTCTTC
-,TRBD2,TRBJ2-1,TRBV11-2,CASSLDGLTSGRAGEQFF,TGTGCCAGCAGCTTAGACGGATTGACTAGCGGGAGGGCAGGGGAGCAGTTCTTC
-,TRBD2,TRBJ2-1,TRBV7-9,CASSLSSSGNNEQFF,TGTGCCAGCAGCTTATCGTCTAGCGGGAACAATGAGCAGTTCTTC
-,-,TRBJ2-1,TRBV6-5,CASSYVPGSANEQFF,TGTGCCAGCAGTTACGTCCCGGGGAGTGCCAATGAGCAGTTCTTC
-,-,TRBJ1-6,TRBV2,CASRGTGGYNSPLHF,TGTGCCAGCAGGGGTACAGGAGGGTATAATTCACCCCTCCACTTT
few,-,TRBJ2-2,TRBV6-5,CASSYSPLSDTGELFF,TGTGCCAGCAGTTACTCGCCCCTTAGCGACACCGGGGAGCTGTTTTTT
-,-,TRBJ2-5,TRBV18,CASSPAAVQETQYF,TGTGCCAGCTCACCAGCGGCGGTCCAAGAGACCCAGTACTTC
-,-,TRBJ2-3,TRBV10-1,CASREGLMDTQYF,TGCGCCAGCAGAGAGGGCCTCATGGATACGCAGTATTTT
-,-,TRBJ2-3,TRBV6-2/TRBV6-3,CASSYQGLLSTDTQYF,TGTGCCAGCAGTTACCAGGGGCTTCTTAGCACAGATACGCAGTATTTT
-,TRBD1,TRBJ1-2,TRBV4-3,CASSQDPGQGSYGYTF,TGCGCCAGCAGCCAAGATCCGGGACAGGGGAGCTATGGCTACACCTTC
-,TRBD2,TRBJ2-4,TRBV7-9,CASSTSGRTLIQYF,TGTGCCAGCAGCACTAGCGGGAGAACTCTCATTCAGTACTTC
-,-,TRBJ2-3,TRBV6-1,CASSESENRVSQYF,TGTGCCAGCAGTGAGTCCGAAAACAGGGTATCGCAGTATTTT
-,TRBD2,TRBJ2-3,TRBV7-9,CASTVAGGLADTQYF,TGTGCCAGCACCGTGGCGGGGGGGTTGGCAGATACGCAGTATTTT
-,-,TRBJ2-3,TRBV4-3,CASSQGPGGARREFSSTDTQYF,TGCGCCAGCAGCCAAGGGCCAGGGGGCGCGCGGCGGGAGTTCTCTAGCACAGATACGCAGTATTTT
-,-,TRBJ2-2,TRBV5-4,CASSPRGANTGELFF,TGTGCCAGCAGCCCCAGGGGGGCGAACACCGGGGAGCTGTTTTTT
-,TRBD1,TRBJ1-1,TRBV6-5,CASKVTGGNTEAFF,TGTGCCAGCAAGGTCACAGGGGGAAACACTGAAGCTTTCTTT